The rows below give T cell receptor beta chains drawn from one sample of a study of shared clonotypes between healthy human individuals. Using immunoSEQ multiplex PCR, the repertoire was profiled, and TCRdb retains in-frame clones only, with some absent. The sample holds roughly 1.5 million clones; roughly 98% are singletons and the top ten take less than 0.55%. Material for sequencing was naive CD4+ T cells sorted from blood. The receptors derive from a man aged 30 to 39 in good health. Both conserved end residues are part of each CDR3. A D gene is named only where the DNA matches it firmly.

16	-	TRBV7-9	TRBJ2-5	CASSLAVSSDQETQYF	TGTGCCAGCAGCTTAGCCGTGTCTAGCGACCAAGAGACCCAGTACTTC
16	TRBD2	TRBV7-2	TRBJ2-1	CASSSSVTSGSGEQFF	TGTGCCAGCAGCTCGTCTGTGACTAGCGGGAGTGGTGAGCAGTTCTTC
15	TRBD1	TRBV28	TRBJ1-2	CASRVDRGAQYGYTF	TGTGCCAGCAGAGTGGACAGGGGGGCACAGTATGGCTACACCTTC
16	-	TRBV5-4	TRBJ2-3	CASSPPRAGPTDTQYF	TGTGCCAGCAGCCCCCCCCGCGCGGGGCCCACAGATACGCAGTATTTT
13	-	TRBV2	TRBJ2-7	CASGYRKFYEQYF	TGTGCCAGCGGCTACAGGAAATTTTACGAGCAGTACTTC
19	-	TRBV7-9	TRBJ2-4	CASSKQGALSGIVKNIQYF	TGTGCCAGCAGCAAACAGGGGGCGCTTAGCGGGATTGTCAAAAACATTCAGTACTTC
15	TRBD1	TRBV7-9	TRBJ2-7	CASSPGGRVDYEQYF	TGTGCCAGCAGCCCAGGGGGCAGGGTGGACTACGAGCAGTACTTC
14	-	TRBV19	TRBJ1-5	CASNGGGRNQPQHF	TGTGCCAGTAACGGCGGGGGCCGCAATCAGCCCCAGCATTTT
11	-	TRBV7-7	TRBJ2-5	CASSSGETQYF	TGTGCTAGCAGCTCCGGAGAGACCCAGTACTTC
11	-	TRBV5-1	TRBJ2-3	CASRRTDTQYF	TGCGCCAGCAGGCGGACAGATACGCAGTATTTT
15	-	TRBV5-1	TRBJ2-1	CASSLTGTTYNEQFF	TGCGCCAGCAGCTTGACGGGGACCACCTACAATGAGCAGTTCTTC
14	-	TRBV10-2	TRBJ2-7	CASSVSGGSYEQYF	TGCGCCAGCAGTGTCTCCGGCGGTTCCTACGAGCAGTACTTC